A single sample gave rise to the 18 T cell receptor beta chains below, sequenced in a study of cytomegalovirus exposure and HLA in healthy donors. Primers for the PCR totalled 60 Vbeta and 13 Jbeta. Only in-frame clones appear in the TCRdb table, and some are missing; sequencing was by immunoSEQ multiplex PCR. Here the sample spans some 76,000 clones, under 85% being singletons. Sequenced input: PBMCs. The receptors come from a woman aged 40 to 50 in good health and CMV-seropositive.

This sequence joins TRBV6-1 and TRBJ1-1, with 9 bases that match TRBD1. The germline gives CDR1 MNHNS, CDR2 SASEGT. V shed 9 bases, J shed 3 bases, and the junction held 5 bases outside the gene matches. The CDR3 runs to 13 residues. CDR3 sequence (DNA): TGTGCCAGGATCCGGGACAGGGACACTGAAGCTTTCTTT. Translating it yields CARIRDRDTEAFF.

The genes are TRBV18 and TRBJ1-6; 7 positions match TRBD1. Losses at the gene ends were 1 base for V and 10 bases for J; bases not matched to a gene: 7. This CDR3 region has 15 residues. Germline lookup yields CDR1 KGHSH and CDR2 LQKENI. DNA of the CDR3: TGTGCCAGCTCACCACTGGGGACAGTGGACTCACCCCTCCACTTT. It yields the protein CASSPLGTVDSPLHF.

V is TRBV2 and J is TRBJ2-1; TRBD1 matches 9 bases. There are 15 residues in the CDR3. Looked up from germline, CDR1 is SNHLY and CDR2 is FYNNEI. V was clipped by 2 bases and J by 7 bases; unmatched bases: 6. CDR3 in DNA: TGTGCCAGCAGTGAAAGGACAGGGGTTCAGAATGAGCAGTTCTTC. As protein: CASSERTGVQNEQFF.

The chain has TRBV28 and TRBJ1-2, with D perhaps matching TRBD1 (6 bases). Germline CDR1 and CDR2: MDHEN and SYDVKM. V shed 1 base and J shed 8 bases, with 14 bases lying between them. This CDR3 has 14 residues. CDR3 sequence reads: CASSLFARGLGYTF. CDR3 DNA sequence: TGTGCCAGCAGTTTATTCGCGAGGGGGTTGGGCTACACCTTC.

This clone was seen a handful of times. The chain uses TRBV7-2 and TRBJ2-7, with 7 nucleotides matching TRBD1. This CDR3 has 16 amino acids. Losses at the gene ends were 0 bases for V and 0 bases for J; bases not matched to a gene: 5. Germline CDR1 SGHTA, CDR2 FQGNSA. In nucleotides, the CDR3 is TGTGCCAGCAGCTTAGCGACAGGGCTTCACTCCTACGAGCAGTACTTC. This codes for CASSLATGLHSYEQYF.

The table lists this clone with a few counts. The chain employs TRBV19 and TRBJ2-6; tentatively, D is TRBD2 (6 bases). V was trimmed by 3 bases and J by 0 bases, leaving 9 bases between them. Germline V gene data show CDR1 as LNHDA and CDR2 as SQIVND (reference sequence). This CDR3 has 16 residues. For the CDR3, the DNA is TGTGCCAGTAGTATCCAGGGACTCTCTGGGGCCAACGTCCTGACTTTC. Translating gives CASSIQGLSGANVLTF.

This clone was counted once. The chain carries TRBV28 and TRBJ2-7; 7 nucleotides align to TRBD1. The germline gives CDR1 MDHEN, CDR2 SYDVKM. The CDR3 contains 15 residues. The V and J ends lost 4 bases and 3 bases, in that order; junction bases with no gene match: 9. The CDR3: CASSSWDSSLYEQYF. The CDR3 nucleotides read TGTGCCAGCAGTTCATGGGACAGTTCCCTCTACGAGCAGTACTTC.

The chain carries TRBV5-1 and TRBJ2-7; 8 bases agree with TRBD2. V lost 2 bases, J lost 7 bases, and 14 bases stayed unmatched. The CDR3 covers 16 residues. Per germline, CDR1 SGHRS and CDR2 YFSETQ. The chain's CDR3 is CASSFRVASGFREQYF. DNA of the CDR3: TGCGCCAGCAGCTTTCGGGTAGCTAGCGGGTTCCGGGAGCAGTACTTC.

The rearrangement uses TRBV19 and TRBJ1-1; 8 bases match TRBD1. V dropped 4 bases and J dropped 1; count of bases not matched to a gene: 8. CDR1 and CDR2 (germline): LNHDA, SQIVND (reference sequence). The CDR3 is 16 residues long. The CDR3 nucleotides are TGTGCCAGTAGTAAGGCCCCGACAGGGGAGAACACTGAAGCTTTCTTT. Translated: CASSKAPTGENTEAFF.

This chain links TRBV27 with TRBJ2-1; the D gene is possibly TRBD1 (5 bases). V lost 0 bases and J lost 9, with 6 bases in between. The CDR3 is 12 residues long. Per the germline V gene, CDR1 is MNHEY and CDR2 is SMNVEV (reference sequence). CDR3 amino acids: CASSLSQGEQFF. Written as DNA, the CDR3 is TGTGCCAGCAGTTTATCTCAGGGTGAGCAGTTCTTC.

The J gene is TRBJ1-2, the V gene TRBV6-4, with a weak D call TRBD1 (5 bases). CDR3 size: 14 residues. Trimming removed 4 bases from V and 6 bases from J, with 15 bases in between. From germline, CDR1 is MRHNA and CDR2 SNTAGT. CDR3: CASSGTPSGDGYTF. CDR3 DNA: TGTGCCAGCAGTGGCACCCCATCGGGGGATGGCTACACCTTC.

The CDR3 DNA reads TGTGCCAGCAGCCAGACAGGGGACTACGAGCAGTACTTC. Protein sequence: CASSQTGDYEQYF. The chain couples TRBV7-2 to TRBJ2-5; 8 positions match TRBD1. The last part of the DNA fits TRBJ2-7 better; the J call may be wrong. The germline CDR1 and CDR2 sequences are SGHTA and FQGNSA. The CDR3 has 13 residues.

This clone appeared a few times. CDR3 DNA sequence: TGTGCCTGGAGTGTACGGGCTAGCGGGGGGGCGGACATTCAGTACTTC. The encoded protein is CAWSVRASGGADIQYF. The genes are TRBV30 and TRBJ2-4; 12 bases are shared with TRBD2. V was clipped by 0 bases and J by 8 bases; unmatched bases: 8. The CDR3 is 16 amino acids. Germline V lookup: CDR1 GTSNPN, CDR2 SVGIG (reference sequence).

The V gene is TRBV6-5, the J gene TRBJ1-4; D is perhaps TRBD1 (6 bases). CDR3 length: 14 residues. The germline V gene encodes CDR1 MNHEY and CDR2 SVGAGI. Trimming stripped 1 base from V and 7 bases from J, with 10 bases between. The CDR3 sequence is CASSYYRGGEKLFF. The CDR3 region has the DNA TGTGCCAGCAGTTACTACAGAGGGGGTGAAAAACTGTTTTTT.

This rearrangement joins TRBV21-1 to TRBJ2-7; TRBD1 was called by the table and not checked on the DNA. TRBV21-1 is a pseudogene locus. This CDR3 region has 16 residues. CDR3 sequence: CASSTLGDRQTYEQYF. CDR3 DNA: TGTGCCAGCAGCACCCTGGGGGACAGGCAAACCTACGAGCAGTACTTC.

This clone was seen more than once but under ten times. V usage is TRBV28 and J usage is TRBJ1-2, with 7 bases matching TRBD1. The germline CDR1 and CDR2 sequences are MDHEN and SYDVKM. The trim removed 6 bases at V and 6 bases at J, leaving 10 bases unmatched. The CDR3 runs to 14 residues. CDR3 residues: CASRTPTGTNGYTF. The CDR3 bases are TGTGCCAGCAGGACTCCGACAGGGACGAATGGCTACACCTTC.

V gene TRBV4-1 combines with J gene TRBJ1-1; 7 bases align to TRBD1. The CDR3 sequence is 20 residues long. Germline V gives CDR1 MGHRA, CDR2 YSYEKL. V trimming: 0 bases; J trimming: 0 bases; junction bases outside the gene matches: 16. The CDR3, as DNA: TGCGCCAGCAGCCAAGATCAGTTTTGGCGGGACAGAATTGTGAACACTGAAGCTTTCTTT. This encodes CASSQDQFWRDRIVNTEAFF.

There are a few counts of this clone. The V gene is TRBV5-5, the J gene TRBJ1-2; 11 bases agree with TRBD1. This CDR3 comprises 14 residues. Germline trimming cut 4 bases from V and 8 bases from J; bases unmatched to any gene: 7. Per the germline V gene, CDR1 is SGHKS and CDR2 is YYEKEE (reference sequence). The CDR3 spells CASSAPGTGGGYTF. The DNA of the CDR3 is TGTGCCAGCAGCGCCCCCGGGACAGGGGGAGGCTACACCTTC.